This is a list of T cell receptor beta chains from one sample in a study of blood T cell repertoires in COVID-19. Libraries were prepared by immunoSEQ multiplex PCR; TCRdb keeps only in-frame clonotypes and omits some of them. Here the sample spans 80,000 to 95,000 clones, approximately 75% being singletons. The sample comprised peripheral blood. The receptors originated from a woman between 50 and 59 years old with acute or convalescent COVID-19. Both conserved end residues are part of each CDR3. A D gene is named only where the DNA matches it firmly.

V: TRBV7-2
D: -
J: TRBJ2-7
DNA: TGTGCCAGCAGCCTACCCGGGATCGAGCAGTACTTC
CDR3: CASSLPGIEQYF

V: TRBV6-4
D: TRBD2
J: TRBJ2-3
DNA: TGTGCCAGCAGTGACAGGGAGGGTGCAGATACGCAGTATTTT
CDR3: CASSDREGADTQYF

V: TRBV12-3/TRBV12-4
D: TRBD1
J: TRBJ1-2
DNA: TGTGCCAGCAGTTTTGGGCAGGGGGTCGGCTACACCTTC
CDR3: CASSFGQGVGYTF

V: TRBV11-2
D: -
J: TRBJ1-4
DNA: TGTGCCAGCAGCTTAGGGGGGGGGAGCCGTAATGAAAAACTGTTTTTT
CDR3: CASSLGGGSRNEKLFF

V: TRBV5-1
D: TRBD1
J: TRBJ1-2
DNA: TGCGCCAGCAGCCCTACAGGGGGCCTTATCTATGGCTACACCTTC
CDR3: CASSPTGGLIYGYTF

V: TRBV4-1
D: -
J: TRBJ1-2
DNA: TGCGCCAGCAGCCAAGATGGCAGGGGTTTCTATGGCTACACCTTC
CDR3: CASSQDGRGFYGYTF

V: TRBV27
D: TRBD2
J: TRBJ2-2
DNA: TGTGCCAGCAGCCAGACTAGCGGGGGGGCCGGCGGCGGGGAGCTGTTTTTT
CDR3: CASSQTSGGAGGGELFF

V: TRBV27
D: -
J: TRBJ1-6
DNA: TGTGCCAGCAGTTCCCAGGGTGCCCGGGTCTCACCCCTCCACTTT
CDR3: CASSSQGARVSPLHF

V: TRBV11-2
D: TRBD1
J: TRBJ2-5
DNA: TGTGCCAGCGAACAGGGGTACCAAGAGACCCAGTACTTC
CDR3: CASEQGYQETQYF

V: TRBV7-9
D: -
J: TRBJ1-1
DNA: TGTGCCAGCAGCTTATTAGGCGGCCCGAACACTGAAGCTTTCTTT
CDR3: CASSLLGGPNTEAFF